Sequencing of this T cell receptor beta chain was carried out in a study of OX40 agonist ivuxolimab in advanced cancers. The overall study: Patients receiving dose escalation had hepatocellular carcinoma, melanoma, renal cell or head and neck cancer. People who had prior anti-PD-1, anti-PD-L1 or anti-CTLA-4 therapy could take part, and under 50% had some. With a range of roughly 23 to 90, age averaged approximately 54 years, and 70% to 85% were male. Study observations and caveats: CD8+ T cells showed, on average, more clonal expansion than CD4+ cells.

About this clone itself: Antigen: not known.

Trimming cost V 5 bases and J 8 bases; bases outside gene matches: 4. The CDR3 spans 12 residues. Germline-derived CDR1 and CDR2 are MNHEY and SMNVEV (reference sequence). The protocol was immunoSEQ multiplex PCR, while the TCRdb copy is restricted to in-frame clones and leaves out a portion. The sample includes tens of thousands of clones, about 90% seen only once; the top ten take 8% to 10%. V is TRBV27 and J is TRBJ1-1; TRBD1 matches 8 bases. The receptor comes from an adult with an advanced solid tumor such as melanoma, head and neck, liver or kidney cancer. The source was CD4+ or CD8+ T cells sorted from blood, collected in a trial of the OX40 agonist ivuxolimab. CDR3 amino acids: CASSPGTGEAFF. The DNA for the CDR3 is TGTGCCAGCAGTCCCGGGACAGGCGAAGCTTTCTTT.